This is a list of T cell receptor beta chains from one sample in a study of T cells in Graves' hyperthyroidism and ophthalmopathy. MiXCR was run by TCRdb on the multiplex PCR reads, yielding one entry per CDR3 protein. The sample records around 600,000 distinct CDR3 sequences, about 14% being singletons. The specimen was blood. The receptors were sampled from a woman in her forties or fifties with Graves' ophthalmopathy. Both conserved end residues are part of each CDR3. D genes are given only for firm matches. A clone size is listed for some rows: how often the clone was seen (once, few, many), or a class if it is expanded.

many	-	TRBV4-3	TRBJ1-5	CASSQDSGTLNQPQHF	TGCGCCAGCAGCCAGGATTCCGGGACGCTAAATCAGCCCCAGCATTTT
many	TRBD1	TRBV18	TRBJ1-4	CASSPGQKNEKLFF	TGTGCCAGCTCCCCGGGACAGAAGAATGAAAAACTGTTTTTT
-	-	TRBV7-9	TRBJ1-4	CASSLGQEVKGNEKLFF	TGTGCCAGCAGCTTAGGACAGGAGGTCAAGGGTAATGAAAAACTGTTTTTT
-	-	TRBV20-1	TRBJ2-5	CSARGLGGKETQYF	TGCAGTGCCAGGGGACTAGGGGGCAAAGAGACCCAGTACTTC
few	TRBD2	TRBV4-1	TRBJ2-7	CASSQDLGGSLRGQYF	TGCGCCAGCAGCCAAGATCTGGGCGGGAGCCTACGAGGGCAGTACTTC
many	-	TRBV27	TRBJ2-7	CASSFGSGAYEQYF	TGTGCCAGCAGTTTTGGATCAGGGGCCTACGAGCAGTACTTC
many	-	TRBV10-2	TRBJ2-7	CASSASGYEQYF	TGCGCCAGCAGTGCGTCGGGCTACGAGCAGTACTTC
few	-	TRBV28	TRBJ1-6	CASSYPAGIFSPLHF	TGTGCCAGCAGTTACCCAGCAGGGATCTTTTCACCCCTCCACTTT
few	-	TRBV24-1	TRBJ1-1	CATRKHRGTEAFF	TGTGCCACCAGGAAACACCGAGGCACTGAAGCTTTCTTT
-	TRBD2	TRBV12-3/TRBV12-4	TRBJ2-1	CASKRETPGDEQFF	TGTGCCAGCAAGCGGGAAACCCCGGGAGATGAGCAGTTCTTC
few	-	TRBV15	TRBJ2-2	CATSAQKNTGELFF	TGTGCCACCAGCGCTCAAAAGAACACCGGGGAGCTGTTTTTT
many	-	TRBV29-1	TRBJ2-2	CSVAVEGVGGELFF	TGCAGCGTTGCTGTGGAGGGAGTGGGCGGGGAGCTGTTTTTT
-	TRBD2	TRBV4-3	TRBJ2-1	CASSQDRLASGYNEQFF	TGCGCCAGCAGCCAAGATAGGTTGGCTAGCGGGTACAATGAGCAGTTCTTC
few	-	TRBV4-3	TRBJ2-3	CASSQGADTDTQYF	TGCGCCAGCAGCCAGGGGGCGGACACAGATACGCAGTATTTT
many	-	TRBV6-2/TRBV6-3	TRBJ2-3	CASSTDLQGTSTDTQYF	TGTGCCAGCAGTACCGACTTACAGGGTACGAGCACAGATACGCAGTATTTT
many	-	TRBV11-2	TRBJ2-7	CASSPGGGTTFYEQYF	TGTGCCAGCAGCCCGGGGGGCGGGACAACCTTTTACGAGCAGTACTTC
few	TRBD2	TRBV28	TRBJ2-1	CASSTITSGISNEQFF	TGTGCCAGCAGTACCATAACTAGCGGGATCTCGAATGAGCAGTTCTTC
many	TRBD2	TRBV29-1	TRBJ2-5	CSARGLAGRGQETQYF	TGCAGCGCCCGAGGCCTAGCGGGAAGAGGGCAAGAGACCCAGTACTTC
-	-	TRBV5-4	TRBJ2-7	CASSLQANPYEQYF	TGTGCCAGCAGCTTGCAGGCCAATCCCTACGAGCAGTACTTC
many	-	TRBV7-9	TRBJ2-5	CASSSQGGGETQYF	TGTGCCAGCAGCTCCCAAGGAGGAGGAGAGACCCAGTACTTC
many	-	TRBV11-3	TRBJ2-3	CASSQGLSTDTQYF	TGTGCCAGCAGCCAGGGTCTCTCCACAGATACGCAGTATTTT
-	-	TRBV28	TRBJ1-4	CASSGRSNEKLFF	TGTGCCAGCAGCGGACGGTCAAATGAAAAACTGTTTTTT
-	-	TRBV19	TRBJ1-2	CASSISAGYGYGYTF	TGTGCCAGTAGTATATCGGCAGGGTACGGCTATGGCTACACCTTC
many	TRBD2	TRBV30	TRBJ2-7	CAWTQGAGAGGPAGYEQYF	TGTGCCTGGACCCAGGGGGCGGGAGCGGGAGGGCCCGCTGGTTACGAGCAGTACTTC
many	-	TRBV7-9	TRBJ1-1	CASSSLGGSDTEAFF	TGTGCCAGCAGTTCACTAGGGGGATCGGACACTGAAGCTTTCTTT
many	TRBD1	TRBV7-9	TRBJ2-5	CASSPGGQGGETQYF	TGTGCCAGCAGCCCGGGAGGACAGGGGGGAGAGACCCAGTACTTC